This TCR beta chain is drawn from a study of PD-1 blockade in mismatch repair-deficient tumors. Study background: All were previously treated, progressing patients with around eleven mismatch repair-deficient cancer types.

General observations from the study: After pembrolizumab, tumor-resident clones rose rapidly, then generally contracted before radiologic responses.

To note about this clone: Its antigen remains unknown.

Repertoires were generated with immunoSEQ multiplex PCR, while TCRdb's copy carries only in-frame clones and drops some. This table holds about 79,000 clones, roughly 80% found once. PCR or immunohistochemistry showed mismatch repair deficiency in every enrolled patient. Specimen: peripheral blood, collected 44 weeks after starting pembrolizumab. This receptor was obtained from an adult with mismatch repair-deficient cancer.

This CDR3 reads CAITGALGGTGELFF. In DNA form, the CDR3 reads TGTGCCATCACCGGGGCTCTCGGAGGCACCGGGGAGCTGTTTTTT. V gene TRBV10-3 combines with J gene TRBJ2-2; possibly TRBD1 or TRBD2 for D (5 bases each). Between the trimmed V and J ends, which lost 7 bases and 4 bases, there was a span of 16 bases. The CDR3 has 15 amino acids. Germline V gives CDR1 ENHRY, CDR2 SYGVKD.